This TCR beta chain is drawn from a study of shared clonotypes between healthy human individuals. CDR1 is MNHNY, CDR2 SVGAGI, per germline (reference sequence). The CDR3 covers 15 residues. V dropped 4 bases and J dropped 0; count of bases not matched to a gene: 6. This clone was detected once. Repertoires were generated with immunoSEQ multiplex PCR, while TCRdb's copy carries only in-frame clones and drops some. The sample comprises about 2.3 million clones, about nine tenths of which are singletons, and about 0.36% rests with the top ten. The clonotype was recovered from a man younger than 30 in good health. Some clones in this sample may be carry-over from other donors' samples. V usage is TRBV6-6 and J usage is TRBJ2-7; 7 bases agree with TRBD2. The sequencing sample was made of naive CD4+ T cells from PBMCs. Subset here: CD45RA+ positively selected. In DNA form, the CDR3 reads TGTGCCAGCAGTTTATACCGGGACTACTCCTACGAGCAGTACTTC. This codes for CASSLYRDYSYEQYF.